This TCR beta chain was documented in a study of technical replicates of blood from several donors (dated by TCRdb to about 2017). From cysteine to phenylalanine, the CDR3 is 19 amino acids long. The read is trimmed to its CDR3 DNA, 57 bases read in frame from base 1. V and J are trimmed by 2 bases and 4 bases, and the gene matches miss 10 bases of the junction. The germline V gene (reference sequence) sets CDR1 to SGHNT and CDR2 to YYREEE. About this clone itself: Its recognized antigen is unknown. No clone much larger than this one lies a single base away; base qualities are absent.

Libraries were made using the immunoSEQ multiplex PCR assay. What TCRdb holds here is the immuneACCESS table cut down to in-frame rearrangements. Part of the clones is not present; checked against another copy, under half of the missing clones reflect an unresolved V gene, and the others are unexplained. The sample has roughly 74,000 clones on record, roughly nine tenths of them singletons. Of the sample, 0.39% is held by the ten largest clones. This sequence originates from a human donor in good health. This chain is built from TRBV5-4 and TRBJ2-3, with 16 bases in between that match TRBD2. The source material was T cells isolated from PBMCs. Read as DNA, the sequence is TGTGCCAGCAGCTTTAGTTCCGGGACTAGCGGGAGGGGGTCAGATACGCAGTATTTT. This sequence encodes CASSFSSGTSGRGSDTQYF.